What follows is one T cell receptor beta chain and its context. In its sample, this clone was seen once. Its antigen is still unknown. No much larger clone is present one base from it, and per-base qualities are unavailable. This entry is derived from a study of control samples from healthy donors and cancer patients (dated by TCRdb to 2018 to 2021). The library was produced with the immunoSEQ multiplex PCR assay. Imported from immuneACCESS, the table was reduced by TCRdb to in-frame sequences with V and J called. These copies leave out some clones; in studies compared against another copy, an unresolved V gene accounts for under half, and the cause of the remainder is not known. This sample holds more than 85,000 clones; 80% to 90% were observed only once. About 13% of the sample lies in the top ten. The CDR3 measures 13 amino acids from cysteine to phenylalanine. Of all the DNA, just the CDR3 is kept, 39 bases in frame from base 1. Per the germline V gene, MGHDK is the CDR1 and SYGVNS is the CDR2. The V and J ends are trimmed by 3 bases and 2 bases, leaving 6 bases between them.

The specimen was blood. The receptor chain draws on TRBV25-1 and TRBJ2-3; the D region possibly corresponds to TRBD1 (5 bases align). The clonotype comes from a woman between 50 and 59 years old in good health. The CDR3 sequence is CASSDRVTDTQYF. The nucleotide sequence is TGTGCCAGCAGTGACAGGGTCACAGATACGCAGTATTTT.